These 18 T cell receptor beta chains were all obtained from the same sample, sequenced in a study of T-cell reconstitution after alpha-beta-depleted transplantation in children. The library targeted TCRbeta and was prepared with unique molecular identifiers. TCRdb re-called the PCR reads with MiXCR, one entry per CDR3 protein. The sample has 70,000 to 100,000 distinct CDR3 sequences; 12% are singletons. Sequencing was performed on PBMCs from the stem cell graft donor, taken from the stem cell graft. Receptors were obtained from a human donor who donated a stem cell graft to a child with inherited bone marrow failure.

This chain joins TRBV2 and TRBJ2-7; a possible D gene is TRBD2 (5 bases). The CDR3 runs to 15 residues. Per the germline V gene, CDR1 is SNHLY and CDR2 is FYNNEI. Deletions cut 6 bases from V and 1 base from J, with 16 bases between. The CDR3 DNA sequence: TGTGCCAGCAGCCCCGGGGTAGCGCCTTCCTACGAGCAGTACTTC. It codes for CASSPGVAPSYEQYF.

This clonotype was seen many times. The chain employs TRBV7-8 and TRBJ2-3; no reliable D call. Germline CDR1 is SGHVS and CDR2 is FQNEAQ. The CDR3 contains 15 residues. V lost 1 base and J lost 3, with 11 bases in between. The CDR3 DNA reads TGTGCCAGCAGCTTAGGAACAGCTGCTACAGATACGCAGTATTTT. It yields the protein CASSLGTAATDTQYF. Together with reference TRBV7-8 and TRBJ2-3, the CDR3 gives the full variable domain: GAGVSQSPRYKVAKRGQDVALRCDPISGHVSLFWYQQALGQGPEFLTYFQNEAQLDKSGLPSDRFFAERPEGSVSTLKIQRTQQEDSAVYLCASSLGTAATDTQYFGPGTRLTVL.

This clonotype came up many times. V gene TRBV12-3 or TRBV12-4 combines with J gene TRBJ1-5, with unresolved D. The germline V and J ends were trimmed by 3 bases and 7 bases, with 10 bases remaining between them. The CDR3 extends over 13 amino acids. This CDR3 is CASSFSSGQPQHF. CDR3 nucleotides: TGTGCCAGCAGTTTTTCTTCTGGGCAGCCCCAGCATTTT.

This clonotype turned up a few times. The V gene is TRBV4-2, the J gene TRBJ2-3; D might be TRBD2 (5 bases). The germline V gene encodes CDR1 LGHNA and CDR2 YNFKEQ. The CDR3 totals 14 residues. V lost 5 bases, J lost 0 bases, and 9 bases lay in between. CDR3 nucleotides: TGTGCCAGCAGCGACGGACTTAGCACAGATACGCAGTATTTT. It yields the protein CASSDGLSTDTQYF.

This clonotype was observed many times. This chain uses TRBV6-2 or TRBV6-3 with TRBJ2-2, with D possibly TRBD1 on 6 matching bases. The CDR3 loop spans 17 amino acids. Trimming cost V 2 bases and J 0 bases, with 13 bases left between them. Germline assignment: CDR1 MNHEY and CDR2 SVGEGT. The CDR3 region has the DNA TGTGCCAGCAGTTACAGAGGGGGACCAACGAACACCGGGGAGCTGTTTTTT. Residues: CASSYRGGPTNTGELFF.

This clonotype was picked up many times. The rearrangement uses TRBV28 and TRBJ2-7; D unresolved. The V end was cut by 6 bases, the J end by 3 bases, with 9 bases between. CDR3 size: 12 residues. Germline values: CDR1 MDHEN, CDR2 SYDVKM. CDR3 loop: CASRVRDYEQYF. In DNA, the CDR3 is TGTGCCAGCAGGGTTAGGGACTACGAGCAGTACTTC.

This clonotype was picked up many times. The chain carries TRBV10-3 and TRBJ2-3; D is unresolved. Germline V gene lookup returns CDR1 ENHRY and CDR2 SYGVKD. Trimming removed 1 base at V and 6 bases at J, with 5 bases between. This CDR3 region has 12 residues. CDR3 DNA: TGTGCCATCAGTGAGTTACGGGATACGCAGTATTTT. Its protein product is CAISELRDTQYF.

This sequence joins TRBV10-3 and TRBJ2-2, with D uncertain. Germline V gene lookup returns CDR1 ENHRY and CDR2 SYGVKD. Trimming took off 2 bases at V and 0 bases at J, with 4 bases between the two ends. The CDR3 sequence is 14 residues long. The CDR3 spells CAISEGPNTGELFF. The CDR3 coding sequence is TGTGCCATCAGTGAGGGGCCGAACACCGGGGAGCTGTTTTTT.

Details on this clonotype: Since a much larger clone is just one base distant, this may be a read error. This rearrangement joins TRBV11-2 to TRBJ2-1; D is undetermined. V was pared by 2 bases and J by 3 bases, with 8 bases between. Germline CDR1 reads SGHAT; CDR2 reads FQNNGV. The CDR3 is 14 amino acids. In DNA form, the CDR3 reads TGTGCCAGCAGCTTATTGTACAGCTACAATGAGCAGTTCTTC. Its translation: CASSLLYSYNEQFF.

This clonotype was seen at least ten times. The rearrangement joins TRBV12-3 or TRBV12-4 to TRBJ2-3; D gene unclear. V lost 11 bases and J 2 bases, leaving 8 bases between the germline ends. The CDR3 covers 11 residues. The CDR3 nucleotides are TGTGCCCAAGGAACCACAGATACGCAGTATTTT. This encodes CAQGTTDTQYF.

In this sample, this clonotype turned up a few times. The chain links TRBV27 to TRBJ1-5, with D possibly matching TRBD1 (5 bases). CDR1 and CDR2 from the germline V gene are MNHEY and SMNVEV (reference sequence). V lost 4 bases and J lost 0, with 7 bases in between. The CDR3 length is 14 residues. The CDR3 DNA follows: TGTGCCAGCAGTTCCAGGGATAGCAATCAGCCCCAGCATTTT. This encodes CASSSRDSNQPQHF.

The CDR3 protein is CASSQTRTGTDTQYF. The CDR3 DNA is TGCGCCAGCAGCCAAACTCGGACAGGAACAGATACGCAGTATTTT. The rearrangement uses TRBV4-3 and TRBJ2-3, with TRBD1 identical over 7 bases. Trimming cost V 2 bases and J 3 bases; bases outside gene matches: 5. Germline V gene lookup returns CDR1 LGHNA and CDR2 YSLEER. The CDR3 consists of 15 residues.

This clonotype was counted ten times or more. J is TRBJ2-7 and V is TRBV20-1; D possibly matches TRBD1 or TRBD2 (6 bases each). The CDR3 totals 17 residues. Trimming shortened V by 0 bases and J by 5 bases, and 23 bases separated the two germline ends. Per germline, CDR1 DFQATT and CDR2 SNEGSKA (reference sequence). The CDR3 DNA reads TGCAGTGCTAGAGATGCAAGGAGGGGGACCGGCCGTGACGAGCAGTACTTC. Translated, it gives CSARDARRGTGRDEQYF.

This clonotype appeared many times. The CDR3 loop reads CASSLSGSAQFEQFF. DNA of the CDR3: TGCGCCAGCAGCCTTAGCGGGAGCGCCCAATTTGAGCAGTTCTTC. V usage is TRBV5-1 and J usage is TRBJ2-1, with 9 positions matching TRBD2. Germline lookup yields CDR1 SGHRS and CDR2 YFSETQ. Trimming cost V 4 bases and J 9 bases; bases outside gene matches: 11. This CDR3 spans 15 amino acids.

In its sample, this clonotype was seen a few times. The CDR3 DNA is TGTGCCAGCAGCCTACTAGCGGAGGTGTACTTC. Protein sequence: CASSLLAEVYF. The rearrangement joins TRBV3-1 to TRBJ2-5; 8 positions agree with TRBD2. J was trimmed by 13 bases and V by 4 bases; bases with no gene match: 5. This CDR3 has 11 amino acids. In germline, CDR1 is LGHDT, CDR2 YNNKEL (reference sequence).

V and J are TRBV12-5 and TRBJ2-7; perhaps D is TRBD1 or TRBD2 (5 bases each). Per the germline V gene, CDR1 is LGHNT and CDR2 is FRNRAP. CDR3 size: 16 residues. The V end was cut by 5 bases, the J end by 0 bases, with 17 bases between. In DNA form, the CDR3 reads TGTGCTAGTGGTCCTCCCTTGAGGGGCTCCTCCTACGAGCAGTACTTC. It translates to CASGPPLRGSSYEQYF. The variable domain in full, with the rest retrieved from reference TRBV12-5 and TRBJ2-7, is DARVTQTPRHKVTEMGQEVTMRCQPILGHNTVFWYRQTMMQGLELLAYFRNRAPLDDSGMPKDRFSAEMPDATLATLKIQPSEPRDSAVYFCASGPPLRGSSYEQYFGPGTRLTVT.

This clonotype showed up just a few times. V usage is TRBV7-2 and J usage is TRBJ2-7, with 10 bases identical to TRBD1. The V gene end was trimmed by 5 bases and the J gene end by 6 bases; junction bases not matched to a gene: 10. CDR1 and CDR2 from the germline V gene are SGHTA and FQGNSA. The CDR3 has 15 residues. The CDR3 DNA reads TGTGCCAGCAGCCTTCGTCGGGACAGGGGCCTCGAGCAGTACTTC. Encoded protein: CASSLRRDRGLEQYF.

This clonotype occurred many times. This chain uses TRBV12-3 or TRBV12-4 with TRBJ2-5; 7 bases align to TRBD2. CDR3 length: 13 residues. The V gene end was trimmed by 6 bases and the J gene end by 1 base; junction bases not matched to a gene: 2. The CDR3 nucleotides read TGTGCCAGCAGGTCGGGAGGCCAAGAGACCCAGTACTTC. It specifies CASRSGGQETQYF.